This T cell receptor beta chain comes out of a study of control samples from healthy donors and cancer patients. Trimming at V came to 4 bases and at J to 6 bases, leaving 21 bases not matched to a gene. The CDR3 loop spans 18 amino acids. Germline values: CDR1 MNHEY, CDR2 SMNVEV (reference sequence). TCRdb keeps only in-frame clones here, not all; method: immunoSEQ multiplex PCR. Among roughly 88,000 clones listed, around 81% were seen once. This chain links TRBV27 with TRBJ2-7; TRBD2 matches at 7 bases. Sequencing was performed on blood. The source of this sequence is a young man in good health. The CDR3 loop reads CASSSPSGRAWAAREQYF. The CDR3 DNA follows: TGTGCCAGCAGTTCCCCTAGCGGCAGGGCTTGGGCAGCGCGCGAGCAGTACTTC.